These 7 T cell receptor beta chains share one sample of origin, sequenced in a study of regulatory T cells in long-lasting Graves disease. Sequencing libraries for TCR beta were prepared with iRepertoire HTBI primers and Arm-PCR of CDR3 regions. TCRdb recomputed calls from the multiplex PCR reads with MiXCR, one row per CDR3 protein. The profile covers 250,000 to 300,000 distinct CDR3 sequences, with roughly a fifth appearing a single time and roughly three fifths taken by the ten largest. Stated time point: persistent/refractory GD, antithyroid drugs over 5 years with positive TRAb. Extracted PBMC RNA gave rise to the TCR library. The starting material was peripheral blood mononuclear cells (PBMCs), obtained when the disease was refractory, from a patient treated with antithyroid drugs. The receptors here all came from a female donor with Graves disease.

V gene TRBV7-2 combines with J gene TRBJ1-2, with TRBD1 matching 8 bases. The CDR3 covers 16 residues. In germline, CDR1 is SGHTA, CDR2 FQGNSA. V gave up 4 bases and J gave up 4 bases; unmatched junction bases: 11. The CDR3 sequence is CASSSDRATYFYGYTF. The CDR3 DNA reads TGTGCCAGCAGCTCGGACAGGGCAACATATTTCTATGGCTACACCTTC.

The rearrangement links TRBV3-1 to TRBJ1-1; D perhaps matches TRBD1 (5 bases). The CDR3 extends over 13 amino acids. V was clipped by 6 bases and J by 0 bases, with 8 bases between them. CDR1 and CDR2 (germline): LGHDT, YNNKEL (reference sequence). For the CDR3, the DNA is TGTGCCAGCAGGGGGGGTTTGAACACTGAAGCTTTCTTT. Residues: CASRGGLNTEAFF.

The chain links TRBV28 to TRBJ2-7, with 9 bases fitting TRBD1. In germline, CDR1 is MDHEN, CDR2 SYDVKM. The CDR3 runs 14 residues. V shed 5 bases and J 5 bases; nucleotides not matched to a gene: 7. CDR3 in amino acids: CASSPGTGLNEQYF. The CDR3 DNA reads TGTGCCAGCAGTCCCGGGACAGGGCTAAACGAGCAGTACTTC.

The chain uses TRBV19 and TRBJ1-4; no reliable D call. The length of the CDR3 is 14 residues. CDR1 and CDR2 (germline): LNHDA, SQIVND (reference sequence). Trimming pared 7 bases from V and 0 bases from J, leaving 9 bases between. CDR3 protein: CASKIGPTNEKLFF. The CDR3 region has the DNA TGTGCCAGTAAGATTGGCCCAACTAATGAAAAACTGTTTTTT.

V and J are TRBV6-2 or TRBV6-3 and TRBJ2-2, with D possibly matching TRBD1 (5 bases). The germline V gene has CDR1 MNHEY and CDR2 SVGEGT. CDR3 length equals 12 residues. The ends were cut back, 9 bases at V and 4 bases at J, with 9 bases in the middle. The CDR3, as DNA: TGTGCCAGTAAGGGGCTCACCGGGGAGCTGTTTTTT. It codes for CASKGLTGELFF.

This clonotype was recorded many times. J is TRBJ2-6 and V is TRBV29-1; no firm D call. The CDR3 totals 15 residues. V gave up 4 bases and J gave up 0 bases, with 10 bases separating them. The germline V gene encodes CDR1 SQVTM and CDR2 ANQGSEA. The CDR3 bases are TGCAGCGTTGGAGGAACCCGCTCTGGGGCCAACGTCCTGACTTTC. Translated: CSVGGTRSGANVLTF.

In its sample, this clonotype was seen many times. The chain carries TRBV30 and TRBJ1-1; D is undetermined. Germline V gene sequence: CDR1 GTSNPN, CDR2 SVGIG (reference sequence). The ends were cut back, 2 bases at V and 1 base at J, with 5 bases in the middle. The CDR3 contains 12 residues. CDR3 sequence (DNA): TGTGCCTGGAGTCCTAGGAACACTGAAGCTTTCTTT. This gives the protein CAWSPRNTEAFF.